This entry lists 28 T cell receptor beta chains sequenced from one sample in a study of blood T cell repertoires in COVID-19. TCRdb's table, derived via immunoSEQ multiplex PCR, lists solely in-frame clones and lacks some. The data show roughly 150,000 clones, 65% to 80% seen once. The sample taken for sequencing was PBMCs or T cells enriched from blood (not recorded which). These receptors all come from a woman in her 70s in a cohort exposed to, infected with or recovered from COVID-19 (not recorded which).

The chain carries TRBV5-4 and TRBJ2-3; weak D call: TRBD2 (6 bases). Germline V lookup: CDR1 SGHNT, CDR2 YYREEE (reference sequence). CDR3 size: 14 residues. The V gene lost 1 base and the J gene lost 4 bases, with 10 bases spanning the gap. CDR3 DNA sequence: TGTGCCAGCAGCTTGACCCCTAGCGCAGATACGCAGTATTTT. Protein sequence: CASSLTPSADTQYF.

The DNA of the CDR3 is TGTGCCAGCAACCTAGCCGCTAGCACAGATACGCAGTATTTT. Its translation is CASNLAASTDTQYF. V is TRBV9 and J is TRBJ2-3, with a possible D match to TRBD2 (5 bases). CDR3 size: 14 residues. Germline V gives CDR1 SGDLS, CDR2 YYNGEE. V gave up 6 bases and J gave up 0 bases, with 11 bases separating them.

This clone was counted a few times. This chain links TRBV11-1 with TRBJ2-5; 8 positions match TRBD1. V lost 6 bases and J lost 2; bases outside the gene matches: 2. In germline, CDR1 is SGHAT, CDR2 FQDESV (reference sequence). CDR3 length: 13 amino acids. The DNA for the CDR3 is TGTGCCAGCAGGCGACAGGGGCAAGAGACCCAGTACTTC. As protein: CASRRQGQETQYF. The full variable domain, in which reference TRBV11-1 and TRBJ2-5 provide the parts outside the CDR3, is EAEVAQSPRYKITEKSQAVAFWCDPISGHATLYWYRQILGQGPELLVQFQDESVVDDSQLPKDRFSAERLKGVDSTLKIQPAELGDSAMYLCASRRQGQETQYFGPGTRLLVL.

The sample holds one count of this clone. This chain joins TRBV4-3 and TRBJ1-4, with a possible D match to TRBD1 (5 bases). The length of the CDR3 is 13 residues. V was clipped by 0 bases and J by 8 bases, with 7 bases between them. Germline CDR1 LGHNA, CDR2 YSLEER. The CDR3 DNA is TGCGCCAGCAGCCAAGATAACAGGGAAAAACTGTTTTTT. Protein product: CASSQDNREKLFF.

This clone was seen once. The chain joins TRBV7-9 to TRBJ1-1; D is unclear. This CDR3 region has 13 residues. V lost 5 bases to trimming and J lost 1 base, with 8 bases between them. The germline V gene encodes CDR1 SEHNR and CDR2 FQNEAQ (reference sequence). The CDR3 nucleotides are TGTGCCAGCAGCCCCCCAGGGAACACTGAAGCTTTCTTT. Translation: CASSPPGNTEAFF.

CDR3 sequence reads: CATSRDRTGCTF. CDR3 nucleotides: TGTGCCACCAGCAGAGATCGCACAGGATGTACCTTC. This chain joins TRBV15 and TRBJ1-2; perhaps TRBD1 as D (5 bases). There are 12 residues in the CDR3. The V gene lost 0 bases and the J gene lost 14 bases, with 13 bases spanning the gap. Per germline, CDR1 LNHNV and CDR2 YYDKDF (reference sequence).

The rearrangement joins TRBV9 to TRBJ2-1; 12 nucleotides align to TRBD2. V trimming: 1 base; J trimming: 8 bases; junction bases outside the gene matches: 7. This CDR3 has 16 amino acids. Germline loops: CDR1 SGDLS, CDR2 YYNGEE. This CDR3 is CASSVFLAGGRDEQFF. CDR3 DNA sequence: TGTGCCAGCAGCGTATTTCTAGCGGGAGGGCGAGATGAGCAGTTCTTC.

The J gene is TRBJ1-6, the V gene TRBV7-3; TRBD1 aligns across 8 bases. CDR1 is SGHTA, CDR2 FQGTGA, per germline. CDR3 length: 14 amino acids. J gave up 5 bases and V 3 bases, and 0 bases lay outside the gene matches. CDR3 bases: TGTGCCAGCAGCTTGACAGGGGATAATTCACCCCTCCACTTT. Its protein is CASSLTGDNSPLHF.

This clone was counted between two and nine times. Mismatch with germline at one junction end may stem from a read error. The same CDR3 also results from other DNA sequences found in this sample. The chain recombines TRBV7-3 with TRBJ2-2; 8 bases line up with TRBD2. Germline loops: CDR1 SGHTA, CDR2 FQGTGA. This CDR3 region has 17 residues. The CDR3 DNA reads TGCGCCAGCAGCCCGAGTCGGGGGGGAATAAACACCGGGGAGCTGTTTTTT. As protein: CASSPSRGGINTGELFF. The variable domain in full, completed from reference TRBV7-3 and TRBJ2-2, reads GAGVSQTPSNKVTEKGKYVELRCDPISGHTALYWYRQSLGQGPEFLIYFQGTGAADDSGLPNDRFFAVRPEGSVSTLKIQRTERGDSAVYLCASSPSRGGINTGELFFGEGSRLTVL.

This clone was counted between two and nine times. The chain uses TRBV11-2 and TRBJ2-1, with 11 positions matching TRBD2. V shed 6 bases, J shed 4 bases, and the junction held 11 bases outside the gene matches. CDR1 is SGHAT and CDR2 is FQNNGV in the germline V gene. The CDR3 extends over 17 amino acids. This CDR3 is CASSSGRAAGAYNEQFF. CDR3 in DNA: TGTGCCAGCAGTAGCGGGAGGGCAGCCGGCGCTTACAATGAGCAGTTCTTC.

V is TRBV4-1 and J is TRBJ1-2; D gene ambiguous. Germline CDR1 is MGHRA and CDR2 is YSYEKL. Trimming took off 10 bases at V and 7 bases at J, with 16 bases between the two ends. The CDR3 loop spans 12 amino acids. The CDR3 protein is CAKFSGVFGYTF. CDR3 nucleotides: TGCGCCAAGTTCAGCGGGGTGTTTGGCTACACCTTC.

The chain employs TRBV9 and TRBJ2-6; TRBD2 is a possible D gene (5 bases). This CDR3 has 16 amino acids. Germline V gene sequence: CDR1 SGDLS, CDR2 YYNGEE. V lost 0 bases to trimming and J lost 0 bases, with 7 bases between them. CDR3 DNA: TGTGCCAGCAGCGTAGGAGGGTACTCTGGGGCCAACGTCCTGACTTTC. Its translation: CASSVGGYSGANVLTF. The whole variable domain, remainder taken from reference TRBV9 and TRBJ2-6, is DSGVTQTPKHLITATGQRVTLRCSPRSGDLSVYWYQQSLDQGLQFLIQYYNGEERAKGNILERFSAQQFPDLHSELNLSSLELGDSALYFCASSVGGYSGANVLTFGAGSRLTVL.

This clone was observed a handful of times. V gene TRBV6-5 combines with J gene TRBJ1-1; TRBD1 matches 8 bases. CDR1 is MNHEY, CDR2 SVGAGI, per germline. The CDR3 loop spans 13 amino acids. V lost 5 bases, J lost 3 bases, and 2 bases stayed unmatched. The CDR3 loop is CASSRQGHTEAFF. The CDR3 nucleotides are TGTGCCAGCAGTAGACAGGGGCACACTGAAGCTTTCTTT.

This chain links TRBV6-5 with TRBJ1-2; no clear D. The CDR3 is made up of 12 amino acids. With 6 bases removed from V and 4 bases from J, the gap between germline ends came to 9 bases. Per the germline V gene, CDR1 is MNHEY and CDR2 is SVGAGI. The CDR3 sequence: CASRDTSYGYTF. The CDR3 nucleotides are TGTGCCAGCAGAGACACCTCCTATGGCTACACCTTC.

This clone appeared once. V gene TRBV5-4 combines with J gene TRBJ1-2; D might be TRBD1 (6 bases). This CDR3 region has 14 residues. The V gene lost 4 bases and the J gene lost 0 bases, with 10 bases spanning the gap. Germline values: CDR1 SGHNT, CDR2 YYREEE (reference sequence). Here the CDR3 reads CASSSRGANYGYTF. CDR3 coding DNA: TGTGCCAGCAGCAGCAGGGGAGCTAACTATGGCTACACCTTC.

The gene calls are TRBV19 and TRBJ1-2, with no clear D. The CDR3 loop spans 14 amino acids. V lost 5 bases and J 7 bases, leaving 17 bases between the germline ends. Per germline, CDR1 LNHDA and CDR2 SQIVND (reference sequence). CDR3 in DNA: TGTGCCAGTAGTGATACCCGGGGAGTGAGTGGCTACACCTTC. This encodes CASSDTRGVSGYTF.

This clone was seen a few times. The chain employs TRBV29-1 and TRBJ1-5, with D possibly being TRBD1 (6 bases). This CDR3 contains 15 residues. Trimming removed 5 bases at V and 2 bases at J, with 16 bases between. Germline CDR1 reads SQVTM; CDR2 reads ANQGSEA. The CDR3 reads CSVLSVGAGNQPQHF. DNA of the CDR3: TGCAGCGTTTTGAGTGTGGGGGCGGGCAATCAGCCCCAGCATTTT.

The chain joins TRBV15 to TRBJ2-3; D call uncertain. This CDR3 region has 13 residues. Trimming removed 2 bases from V and 1 base from J, with 4 bases in between. Germline CDR1 and CDR2: LNHNV and YYDKDF (reference sequence). The CDR3 region is CATSRHGTDTQYF. CDR3 nucleotides: TGTGCCACCAGCAGACATGGCACAGATACGCAGTATTTT. The full variable domain, rest sourced from reference TRBV15 and TRBJ2-3, is DAMVIQNPRYQVTQFGKPVTLSCSQTLNHNVMYWYQQKSSQAPKLLFHYYDKDFNNEADTPDNFQSRRPNTSFCFLDIRSPGLGDTAMYLCATSRHGTDTQYFGPGTRLTVL.

This clone was detected only a few times. The V call is TRBV10-3, the J call TRBJ1-2, with D perhaps TRBD1 (6 bases). This CDR3 is 13 amino acids long. Trimming left V 2 bases short and J 2 bases short, with 6 bases between. The germline V gene encodes CDR1 ENHRY and CDR2 SYGVKD. This CDR3 reads CAISETGNYGYTF. The CDR3 DNA is TGTGCCATCAGTGAGACAGGGAACTATGGCTACACCTTC.

This chain joins TRBV18 and TRBJ1-1; 9 bases line up with TRBD1. Trimming at V came to 3 bases and at J to 0 bases, leaving 2 bases not matched to a gene. CDR1 KGHSH and CDR2 LQKENI come from the germline V gene. The CDR3 is 15 residues long. The CDR3 sequence: CASSPGQGMNTEAFF. CDR3 nucleotides: TGTGCCAGCTCACCGGGACAGGGAATGAACACTGAAGCTTTCTTT. Supplemented by reference TRBV18 and TRBJ1-1, the full variable domain reads NAGVMQNPRHLVRRRGQEARLRCSPMKGHSHVYWYRQLPEEGLKFMVYLQKENIIDESGMPKERFSAEFPKEGPSILRIQQVVRGDSAAYFCASSPGQGMNTEAFFGQGTRLTVV.

CDR3 nucleotides: TGTGCCAGAAGCTACACCCCCACCGGGGAGCTGTTTTTT. Amino acids: CARSYTPTGELFF. V and J are TRBV7-5 and TRBJ2-2; the D call TRBD1 from the table was never checked on the DNA. TRBV7-5 is tagged as a pseudogene. The CDR3 spans 13 residues.

The chain joins TRBV28 to TRBJ1-6; the match to TRBD1 covers 9 bases. CDR3 length: 16 amino acids. Unmatched junction bases numbered 6, after V lost 5 bases and J lost 4 bases. Per the germline V gene, CDR1 is MDHEN and CDR2 is SYDVKM. CDR3 region: CASSAPGQGYNSPLHF. Here the CDR3 DNA reads TGTGCCAGCAGTGCGCCGGGACAGGGATATAATTCACCCCTCCACTTT.

The rearrangement links TRBV29-1 to TRBJ2-3; D perhaps matches TRBD2 (6 bases). The CDR3 totals 13 residues. Looked up from germline, CDR1 is SQVTM and CDR2 is ANQGSEA. As DNA, the CDR3 is TGCAGTTGCCGCAGGGACTTCGCAGATACGCAGTATTTT. The encoded protein is CSCRRDFADTQYF.

The rearrangement uses TRBV27 and TRBJ1-1, with D perhaps TRBD1 (6 bases). Trimming took 3 bases from V and 5 from J, leaving 13 bases between them. The CDR3 totals 14 residues. The V gene's germline CDR1 is MNHEY and CDR2 SMNVEV (reference sequence). This chain's CDR3 is CASSFGQFGTEAFF. The CDR3 DNA follows: TGTGCCAGCAGTTTTGGACAGTTTGGGACTGAAGCTTTCTTT.

V gene TRBV7-9 combines with J gene TRBJ1-1, with 8 bases aligning to TRBD1. The CDR3 totals 12 residues. The V gene's germline CDR1 is SEHNR and CDR2 FQNEAQ (reference sequence). V dropped 4 bases and J dropped 7; count of bases not matched to a gene: 2. In DNA form, the CDR3 reads TGTGCCAGCAGCTCCGGGACAGGTGAAGCTTTCTTT. Translated: CASSSGTGEAFF.

The J gene is TRBJ2-1, the V gene TRBV24-1, with a weak D call TRBD2 (5 bases). With 6 bases removed from V and 6 bases from J, the gap between germline ends came to 17 bases. CDR1 and CDR2 (germline): KGHDR, SFDVKD. The CDR3 is 15 residues long. CDR3 nucleotides: TGTGCCACCAGTACCGGGTCTGACGGGGTCAATGAGCAGTTCTTC. This encodes CATSTGSDGVNEQFF.

The rearrangement links TRBV18 to TRBJ2-5; 7 positions agree with TRBD1. The CDR3 totals 15 residues. V was pared by 5 bases and J by 2 bases, with 8 bases of the junction left unmatched. CDR1 is KGHSH and CDR2 is LQKENI in the germline V gene. CDR3 sequence reads: CASSTGVGRQETQYF. CDR3 in DNA: TGTGCCAGCTCAACAGGGGTCGGTCGGCAAGAGACCCAGTACTTC. Full variable domain (remainder filled in from reference TRBV18 and TRBJ2-5): NAGVMQNPRHLVRRRGQEARLRCSPMKGHSHVYWYRQLPEEGLKFMVYLQKENIIDESGMPKERFSAEFPKEGPSILRIQQVVRGDSAAYFCASSTGVGRQETQYFGPGTRLLVL.

The rearrangement joins TRBV21-1 to TRBJ1-2; whether TRBD1, the table's D call, matches the DNA was not checked. TRBV21-1 is shown as a pseudogene. The CDR3 runs 14 residues. CDR3 region: CASIALTGEYGYTF. The DNA for the CDR3 is TGTGCCAGCATCGCCCTGACAGGGGAGTATGGCTACACCTTC.